The clone carrying this TCR beta chain was counted at least ten times. The CDR3 contains 14 residues. Per germline, CDR1 DFQATT and CDR2 SNEGSKA (reference sequence). The V gene end was trimmed by 6 bases and the J gene end by 7 bases; junction bases not matched to a gene: 10. The data belong to a study of T cells of healthy individuals. TCRdb ran MiXCR on the 5' RACE reads and lists one entry per CDR3 protein. The sample has approximately 89,000 distinct CDR3 sequences; 5% are singletons. The chain employs TRBV20-1 and TRBJ2-7; 12 bases are shared with TRBD2. The TCR comes from a female donor in good health. CDR3 amino acids: CSAGRLAGAGEQYF. In DNA, the CDR3 is TGCAGTGCCGGCCGACTAGCGGGAGCGGGTGAGCAGTACTTC.